The entry that follows covers one T cell receptor (beta chain) sequence. Participants' own reports of clinical history determined their cohort assignment. The data belong to a study of blood T cell repertoires in COVID-19. The CDR3 covers 17 residues. The V gene end was trimmed by 1 base and the J gene end by 3 bases; junction bases not matched to a gene: 9. Germline CDR1 reads SGHTA; CDR2 reads FQGNSA. Repertoires were generated with immunoSEQ multiplex PCR, while TCRdb's copy carries only in-frame clones and drops some. The sample yields around 280,000 clones, around 91% seen once. The chain carries TRBV7-2 and TRBJ2-1; 7 nucleotides align to TRBD2. Sequencing used PBMCs or T cells enriched from blood (not recorded which). The receptor was derived from a woman aged 18-30 years with acute COVID-19. The CDR3 spells CASSLGRSASGYNEQFF. CDR3 sequence (DNA): TGTGCCAGCAGCTTAGGTCGGTCGGCTAGCGGCTACAATGAGCAGTTCTTC.